Shown below are 11 T cell receptor beta chains from a single sample sequenced in a study of T-cell reconstitution after alpha-beta-depleted transplantation in children (dated by TCRdb to the mid-2010s). This specimen's treatment or condition label, interpreted: allogeneic hematopoietic cell transplantation with graft depleted of TCRalphabeta T cells and CD19 B cells. The library was produced with PCR. Sequencing was performed on an Illumina HiSeq 2500. To normalize quantification of the TCRbeta repertoire, the TCR libraries were built with molecular barcoding that relied on unique molecular identifiers. In-frame beta chains were kept once TCRdb had trimmed the public reads at Q25 with fastp and called clones with MiXCR. Each record represents a unique CDR3 protein, reported with the most common genes and DNA among its rows. In this sample the table shows hundreds of thousands of distinct CDR3 sequences, 13% of which occur a single time. The ten top clones hold 0.79% of the sample.

The sequenced sample was PBMCs, obtained before TCRalphabeta/CD19-depleted stem cell transplant. The receptors stem from a girl aged 2 to 10 with congenital amegakaryocytic thrombocytopenia, due to receive a stem cell transplant.

There are many counts of this clonotype. J is TRBJ2-7 and V is TRBV20-1; a possible D gene is TRBD2 (5 bases). V lost 0 bases, J lost 3 bases, and 15 bases lay in between. The germline V gene encodes CDR1 DFQATT and CDR2 SNEGSKA (reference sequence). The CDR3 runs 15 residues. The CDR3 DNA is TGCAGTGCTAGAGATATGGGGAGCCCTCGCTACGAGCAGTACTTC. This sequence encodes CSARDMGSPRYEQYF.

This clonotype was counted many times. V gene TRBV7-2 combines with J gene TRBJ1-1, with D perhaps matching TRBD1 (6 bases). There are 13 residues in the CDR3. CDR1 and CDR2 (germline): SGHTA, FQGNSA. Trimming stripped 5 bases from V and 12 bases from J, with 19 bases between. The CDR3 DNA sequence: TGTGCCAGCAGCCCGACACGACAGGAGGAATCTTTCTTT. This sequence encodes CASSPTRQEESFF.

This clonotype was counted many times. V is TRBV5-1 and J is TRBJ2-4; TRBD2 aligns across 9 bases. From germline, CDR1 is SGHRS and CDR2 YFSETQ. This CDR3 has 13 residues. V dropped 4 bases and J dropped 6; count of bases not matched to a gene: 2. CDR3: CASSPAGGNIQYF. In DNA form, the CDR3 reads TGCGCCAGCAGCCCAGCGGGGGGAAACATTCAGTACTTC.

This clonotype came up many times. The V and J genes are TRBV20-1 and TRBJ2-2, with TRBD1 matching over 8 bases. CDR1 is DFQATT, CDR2 SNEGSKA, per germline (reference sequence). Germline trimming cut 4 bases from V and 4 bases from J; bases unmatched to any gene: 14. CDR3 length equals 17 residues. CDR3: CSAKNAQGALGTGELFF. CDR3 sequence (DNA): TGCAGTGCTAAGAACGCCCAGGGGGCGCTAGGCACCGGGGAGCTGTTTTTT.

Ten or more counts support this clonotype. The chain is built from TRBV3-1 and TRBJ2-1; 7 positions agree with TRBD2. CDR3 length: 16 amino acids. Germline lookup yields CDR1 LGHDT and CDR2 YNNKEL (reference sequence). V lost 7 bases to trimming and J lost 9 bases; unmatched junction nucleotides: 18. CDR3 sequence: CASTGNGRESFGEQFF. DNA of the CDR3: TGTGCCAGCACTGGGAACGGGCGGGAGAGCTTCGGTGAGCAGTTCTTC.

The chain uses TRBV28 and TRBJ1-4; TRBD1 might be the D (6 bases). This CDR3 has 16 residues. Germline V lookup: CDR1 MDHEN, CDR2 SYDVKM. The ends were cut back, 0 bases at V and 2 bases at J, with 10 bases in the middle. In nucleotides, the CDR3 is TGTGCCAGCAGTTTATGGGGGGCGGCTACTAATGAAAAACTGTTTTTT. Its translation: CASSLWGAATNEKLFF.

This clonotype turned up a few times. The CDR3 nucleotides read TGTGCCAGCAGCAGGGAAATGAACACTGAAGCTTTCTTT. It codes for CASSREMNTEAFF. The genes are TRBV9 and TRBJ1-1; D is undetermined. CDR1 is SGDLS, CDR2 YYNGEE, per germline. The V gene lost 4 bases and the J gene lost 0 bases, with 7 bases spanning the gap. CDR3 length equals 13 residues. The full variable domain, rest sourced from reference TRBV9 and TRBJ1-1, is DSGVTQTPKHLITATGQRVTLRCSPRSGDLSVYWYQQSLDQGLQFLIQYYNGEERAKGNILERFSAQQFPDLHSELNLSSLELGDSALYFCASSREMNTEAFFGQGTRLTVV.

The CDR3 spells CASSLVISGVYNEQFF. The CDR3 DNA sequence: TGTGCCAGCAGCTTAGTTATTAGCGGAGTCTACAATGAGCAGTTCTTC. This chain uses TRBV7-9 with TRBJ2-1; maybe TRBD2 (6 bases). Trimming shortened V by 1 base and J by 3 bases, and 13 bases separated the two germline ends. Germline CDR1 SEHNR, CDR2 FQNEAQ (reference sequence). The CDR3 runs to 16 residues.

This clonotype was recorded at least ten times. The chain joins TRBV5-1 to TRBJ2-2, with D perhaps being TRBD1 or TRBD2 (5 bases each). CDR3 length: 15 residues. Germline values: CDR1 SGHRS, CDR2 YFSETQ. The V gene lost 5 bases and the J gene lost 0 bases, with 11 bases spanning the gap. The CDR3 sequence is CASSRGITNTGELFF. In DNA form, the CDR3 reads TGCGCCAGCAGTCGGGGCATAACGAACACCGGGGAGCTGTTTTTT.

In its sample, this clonotype was seen many times. V is TRBV12-3 or TRBV12-4 and J is TRBJ2-3; D perhaps matches TRBD2 (6 bases). Deletions cut 7 bases from V and 0 bases from J, with 17 bases between. The length of the CDR3 is 16 residues. The CDR3 sequence: CASTGLRDWSTDTQYF. For the CDR3, the DNA is TGTGCCAGCACCGGATTGCGGGACTGGAGCACAGATACGCAGTATTTT.

This clonotype was detected many times. The V gene is TRBV12-3 or TRBV12-4, the J gene TRBJ2-1; the D is unclear. The germline V and J ends were trimmed by 3 bases and 13 bases, with 10 bases remaining between them. The CDR3 is made up of 11 amino acids. The DNA of the CDR3 is TGTGCCAGCAGTTTCACAGCATTTCAGTTCTTC. Its protein product is CASSFTAFQFF.